The 25 T cell receptor beta chains presented below share a single source sample, sequenced in a study of blood T cell repertoires in COVID-19. Profiled with immunoSEQ multiplex PCR; TCRdb holds only in-frame clones, not every one. The table records 250,000 to 400,000 clones, more than 70% of them present only once. The specimen sequenced was peripheral blood. Receptors originate from a woman in her 30s with COVID-19, enrolled during active disease.

This clone was picked up one time. The rearrangement links TRBV27 to TRBJ1-4; D remains unclear. The V gene's germline CDR1 is MNHEY and CDR2 SMNVEV (reference sequence). The CDR3 is 14 residues long. The ends were cut back, 4 bases at V and 3 bases at J, with 9 bases in the middle. The CDR3 loop is CASSSDGANEKLFF. The CDR3 DNA reads TGTGCCAGCAGTTCGGACGGGGCTAATGAAAAACTGTTTTTT.

V is TRBV2 and J is TRBJ2-7; TRBD1 is a possible D gene (5 bases). Germline V CDR1 and CDR2: SNHLY, FYNNEI. The germline V and J ends were trimmed by 1 base and 0 bases, with 13 bases remaining between them. This CDR3 region has 16 residues. The CDR3 DNA sequence: TGTGCCAGCAGTGAAGGGCCAGGGATCAGCTCCTACGAGCAGTACTTC. This gives the protein CASSEGPGISSYEQYF. The full variable domain, rest sourced from reference TRBV2 and TRBJ2-7, is EPEVTQTPSHQVTQMGQEVILRCVPISNHLYFYWYRQILGQKVEFLVSFYNNEISEKSEIFDDQFSVERPDGSNFTLKIRSTKLEDSAMYFCASSEGPGISSYEQYFGPGTRLTVT.

This rearrangement joins TRBV27 to TRBJ2-5, with 8 bases aligning to TRBD2. The length of the CDR3 is 15 residues. The ends lost 4 bases at V and 1 base at J; junction bases unmatched: 5. The germline gives CDR1 MNHEY, CDR2 SMNVEV (reference sequence). Here the CDR3 reads CASSSPGGGQETQYF. The CDR3 DNA reads as TGTGCCAGCAGTTCCCCCGGGGGGGGCCAAGAGACCCAGTACTTC.

The gene calls are TRBV25-1 and TRBJ1-2; no clear D. This CDR3 region has 14 residues. Trimming cost V 3 bases and J 3 bases, with 11 bases left between them. Germline CDR1 MGHDK, CDR2 SYGVNS. This chain's CDR3 is CASSEEGMYYGYTF. CDR3 sequence (DNA): TGTGCCAGCAGTGAGGAGGGAATGTACTATGGCTACACCTTC.

The V gene is TRBV14, the J gene TRBJ2-4; 8 nucleotides align to TRBD1. Trimming at V came to 1 base and at J to 8 bases, leaving 10 bases not matched to a gene. The V gene's germline CDR1 is SGHDN and CDR2 FVKESK. This CDR3 is built from 16 residues. The CDR3 sequence is CASSQGQGRAGDIQYF. Written as DNA, the CDR3 is TGTGCCAGCAGCCAAGGACAGGGGCGAGCCGGAGACATTCAGTACTTC.

This sequence joins TRBV6-5 and TRBJ1-2; D remains ambiguous. CDR3 length: 11 residues. Germline V gene lookup returns CDR1 MNHEY and CDR2 SVGAGI. The V and J ends lost 7 bases and 6 bases respectively, with 9 bases between them. The CDR3 nucleotides are TGTGCCAGCACCGGAGGGAATGGCTACACCTTC. The encoded protein is CASTGGNGYTF.

This clone was recorded once. The gene calls are TRBV5-4 and TRBJ2-2; D is perhaps TRBD1 (5 bases). The CDR3 runs to 17 residues. V lost 0 bases and J 6 bases, leaving 18 bases between the germline ends. Germline assignment: CDR1 SGHNT and CDR2 YYREEE (reference sequence). In nucleotides, the CDR3 is TGTGCCAGCAGCTTGGACCCCCCCCAGGGCCGGGCCGGGGAGCTGTTTTTT. Protein sequence: CASSLDPPQGRAGELFF. The full variable domain, in which reference TRBV5-4 and TRBJ2-2 provide the parts outside the CDR3, is ETGVTQSPTHLIKTRGQQVTLRCSSQSGHNTVSWYQQALGQGPQFIFQYYREEENGRGNFPPRFSGLQFPNYSSELNVNALELDDSALYLCASSLDPPQGRAGELFFGEGSRLTVL.

In its sample, this clone was seen a few times. The chain is built from TRBV24-1 and TRBJ1-1; 7 bases are a match to TRBD1. The germline gives CDR1 KGHDR, CDR2 SFDVKD. The CDR3 runs 14 residues. Unmatched junction bases numbered 7, after V lost 3 bases and J lost 7 bases. The CDR3 spells CATSDPSDRDEAFF. CDR3 DNA: TGTGCCACCAGTGATCCCTCCGACAGGGATGAAGCTTTCTTT.

The chain links TRBV7-8 to TRBJ2-1; D is ambiguous. Germline values: CDR1 SGHVS, CDR2 FQNEAQ. The CDR3 covers 13 residues. The V end was cut by 4 bases, the J end by 9 bases, with 13 bases between. The CDR3 DNA reads TGTGCCAGCAGCTATGAGACGACGGGTGAGCAGTTCTTC. Amino acid sequence: CASSYETTGEQFF.

The V gene is TRBV3-1 (or the pseudogene TRBV3-2), the J gene TRBJ2-5; 12 nucleotides align to TRBD2. This CDR3 spans 19 amino acids. The V and J ends lost 1 base and 1 base, in that order; junction bases with no gene match: 10. From germline, CDR1 is LGHDT and CDR2 YNNKEL (reference sequence). CDR3 protein: CASSQVPSGGAPAQETQYF. CDR3 bases: TGTGCCAGCAGCCAAGTACCTAGCGGGGGGGCCCCGGCCCAAGAGACCCAGTACTTC.

The rearrangement links TRBV30 to TRBJ1-5; D gene unclear. The CDR3 is made up of 12 amino acids. Germline CDR1 and CDR2: GTSNPN and SVGIG (reference sequence). Trimming took off 3 bases at V and 0 bases at J, with 3 bases between the two ends. The CDR3 region has the DNA TGTGCCTGGAGCCATAGCAATCAGCCCCAGCATTTT. Amino acids: CAWSHSNQPQHF. Supplemented by reference TRBV30 and TRBJ1-5, the full variable domain reads SQTIHQWPATLVQPVGSPLSLECTVEGTSNPNLYWYRQAAGRGLQLLFYSVGIGQISSEVPQNLSASRPQDRQFILSSKKLLLSDSGFYLCAWSHSNQPQHFGDGTRLSIL.

The chain employs TRBV6-5 and TRBJ1-1, with no clear D. CDR1 and CDR2 (germline): MNHEY, SVGAGI. CDR3 length: 13 residues. Between the trimmed V and J ends, which lost 2 bases and 6 bases, there was a span of 10 bases. The CDR3 protein is CASSYVRAAEAFF. The CDR3 nucleotides read TGTGCCAGCAGTTACGTGAGGGCGGCTGAAGCTTTCTTT.

The chain is built from TRBV28 and TRBJ1-5; a possible D gene is TRBD1 (5 bases). The CDR3 is 13 amino acids. V lost 4 bases and J lost 7, with 11 bases in between. Germline V gene sequence: CDR1 MDHEN, CDR2 SYDVKM. The CDR3 sequence: CASSWGGGQPQHF. DNA of the CDR3: TGTGCCAGCAGTTGGGGGGGAGGGCAGCCCCAGCATTTT. Supplemented by reference TRBV28 and TRBJ1-5, the full variable domain reads DVKVTQSSRYLVKRTGEKVFLECVQDMDHENMFWYRQDPGLGLRLIYFSYDVKMKEKGDIPEGYSVSREKKERFSLILESASTNQTSMYLCASSWGGGQPQHFGDGTRLSIL.

The chain uses TRBV6-5 and TRBJ1-2, with 7 bases matching TRBD1. Germline CDR1 is MNHEY and CDR2 is SVGAGI. The CDR3 has 11 residues. Trimming took 5 bases from V and 8 from J; bases not matched to a gene: 2. The CDR3 is CASSRDRGYTF. Written as DNA, the CDR3 is TGTGCCAGCAGTCGGGACAGAGGCTACACCTTC.

V usage is TRBV27 and J usage is TRBJ2-5; 10 bases are shared with TRBD1. The CDR3 totals 16 residues. The germline gives CDR1 MNHEY, CDR2 SMNVEV (reference sequence). The V gene end was trimmed by 2 bases and the J gene end by 3 bases; junction bases not matched to a gene: 6. The CDR3 region is CASSLTPDRGKETQYF. CDR3 coding DNA: TGTGCCAGCAGTTTAACCCCGGACAGGGGGAAAGAGACCCAGTACTTC.

The chain carries TRBV5-1 and TRBJ1-1, with D perhaps TRBD1 (5 bases). V was clipped by 0 bases and J by 0 bases, with 12 bases between them. This CDR3 contains 16 residues. CDR1 is SGHRS and CDR2 is YFSETQ in the germline V gene. The CDR3 spells CASSLEWGEVNTEAFF. The DNA for the CDR3 is TGCGCCAGCAGCTTGGAATGGGGGGAGGTGAACACTGAAGCTTTCTTT. Complete variable domain (other parts from reference TRBV5-1 and TRBJ1-1): KAGVTQTPRYLIKTRGQQVTLSCSPISGHRSVSWYQQTPGQGLQFLFEYFSETQRNKGNFPGRFSGRQFSNSRSEMNVSTLELGDSALYLCASSLEWGEVNTEAFFGQGTRLTVV.

The chain recombines TRBV18 with TRBJ1-2; unclear D gene. The V and J ends lost 2 bases and 4 bases respectively, with 11 bases between them. The CDR3 covers 14 residues. The germline V gene encodes CDR1 KGHSH and CDR2 LQKENI. In DNA form, the CDR3 reads TGTGCCAGCTCACCAGGCAGGCAGCTCTATGGCTACACCTTC. It specifies CASSPGRQLYGYTF.

The chain is built from TRBV27 and TRBJ1-4, with a possible D match to TRBD1 (5 bases). The germline CDR1 and CDR2 sequences are MNHEY and SMNVEV (reference sequence). Deletions cut 9 bases from V and 7 bases from J, with 15 bases between. The CDR3 is made up of 13 amino acids. The CDR3 DNA is TGTGCCAGTTGCAGGGTTTCAAGTGAAAAACTGTTTTTT. Amino acids: CASCRVSSEKLFF.

The chain employs TRBV10-3 and TRBJ1-2; D may be TRBD1 (6 bases). V shed 3 bases and J shed 7 bases, with 12 bases lying between them. Germline V gene sequence: CDR1 ENHRY, CDR2 SYGVKD. The CDR3 runs 13 residues. CDR3 sequence reads: CAISDQGSPGYTF. In DNA, the CDR3 is TGTGCCATCAGTGATCAGGGGTCCCCTGGCTACACCTTC.

The chain combines TRBV4-1 with TRBJ2-2, with 9 bases matching TRBD2. CDR1 and CDR2 from the germline V gene are MGHRA and YSYEKL. V trimming: 4 bases; J trimming: 3 bases; junction bases outside the gene matches: 12. The CDR3 extends over 18 amino acids. The CDR3 DNA sequence: TGCGCCAGCAGCCCAAAAGGGGTAGCGGGGGTTGACACCGGGGAGCTGTTTTTT. It specifies CASSPKGVAGVDTGELFF.

This chain uses TRBV7-3 with TRBJ1-1; 8 bases line up with TRBD1. The ends lost 2 bases at V and 1 base at J; junction bases unmatched: 0. This CDR3 contains 14 residues. Looked up from germline, CDR1 is SGHTA and CDR2 is FQGTGA. CDR3 amino acids: CASSLGQGNTEAFF. In nucleotides, the CDR3 is TGTGCCAGCAGCTTAGGACAGGGGAACACTGAAGCTTTCTTT.

The chain uses TRBV4-1 and TRBJ2-3; 8 nucleotides agree with TRBD2. Losses at the gene ends were 0 bases for V and 5 bases for J; bases not matched to a gene: 10. The CDR3 runs 17 residues. Looked up from germline, CDR1 is MGHRA and CDR2 is YSYEKL. The CDR3 nucleotides are TGCGCCAGCAGCCAAGACGGCGGGGGGACGGGAGGAGATACGCAGTATTTT. Translation gives CASSQDGGGTGGDTQYF.

The CDR3 here is CASSLGGTGSYEQYF. CDR3 in DNA: TGTGCCAGCTCCTTAGGGGGGACAGGGTCGTACGAGCAGTACTTC. The rearrangement links TRBV7-6 to TRBJ2-7; 9 bases agree with TRBD1. V gave up 8 bases and J gave up 4 bases; unmatched junction bases: 12. The CDR3 contains 15 residues. Germline lookup yields CDR1 SGHVS and CDR2 FNYEAQ.

The chain uses TRBV4-3 and TRBJ2-5; 10 bases map to TRBD1. In germline, CDR1 is LGHNA, CDR2 YSLEER. Unmatched junction bases numbered 4, after V lost 1 base and J lost 5 bases. The CDR3 spans 15 residues. In DNA form, the CDR3 reads TGCGCCAGCAGCCAAGGACAGGGGGCGAGGGAGACCCAGTACTTC. The encoded protein is CASSQGQGARETQYF.

This clone showed up just once. This rearrangement joins TRBV7-2 to TRBJ1-2; TRBD1 matches at 11 bases. Germline CDR1 and CDR2: SGHTA and FQGNSA. The CDR3 is 16 residues long. J was trimmed by 4 bases and V by 5 bases; bases with no gene match: 9. The CDR3 sequence is CASSLLGQGAGYGYTF. The CDR3, as DNA: TGTGCCAGCAGCCTCCTCGGACAGGGGGCTGGCTATGGCTACACCTTC.